These 16 T cell receptor beta chains came from one sample sequenced in a study of cytomegalovirus exposure and HLA in healthy donors. The PCR ran on 60 Vbeta and 13 Jbeta primers. Clones were sequenced by immunoSEQ multiplex PCR, and TCRdb holds only the in-frame ones, with some missing. The repertoire includes tens of thousands of clones, 70% to 85% of them detected once, and 3% to 4% sits in the top ten. The sample consisted of PBMCs. The receptors stem from a man in his forties or fifties in good health and CMV-seronegative.

This chain connects TRBV4-2 to TRBJ1-5, with D tentatively TRBD1 (6 bases). From germline, CDR1 is LGHNA and CDR2 YNFKEQ. The V gene lost 1 base and the J gene lost 2 bases, with 9 bases spanning the gap. The CDR3 totals 15 residues. CDR3 region: CASSQGQEGNQPQHF. The CDR3, as DNA: TGTGCCAGCAGCCAAGGACAGGAGGGCAATCAGCCCCAGCATTTT.

The J gene is TRBJ2-2, the V gene TRBV11-3; TRBD1 aligns across 10 bases. CDR1 SGHNT and CDR2 YENEEA come from the germline V gene. The CDR3 is made up of 16 amino acids. V trimming: 5 bases; J trimming: 3 bases; junction bases outside the gene matches: 6. The DNA of the CDR3 is TGTGCCAGCAGCCCCGGGACAGGGGCCTACACCGGGGAGCTGTTTTTT. This gives the protein CASSPGTGAYTGELFF. The full variable domain, rest sourced from reference TRBV11-3 and TRBJ2-2, is EAGVVQSPRYKIIEKKQPVAFWCNPISGHNTLYWYLQNLGQGPELLIRYENEEAVDDSQLPKDRFSAERLKGVDSTLKIQPAELGDSAVYLCASSPGTGAYTGELFFGEGSRLTVL.

This sequence joins TRBV10-3 and TRBJ2-3, with 15 bases fitting TRBD2. The CDR3 extends over 15 amino acids. V lost 5 bases and J lost 6; bases outside the gene matches: 3. The germline CDR1 and CDR2 sequences are ENHRY and SYGVKD. The CDR3 sequence: CAISWTSGREDTQYF. CDR3 nucleotide sequence: TGTGCCATCAGTTGGACTAGCGGGAGGGAGGATACGCAGTATTTT.

The V call is TRBV5-5, the J call TRBJ1-2, with 7 positions matching TRBD1. The CDR3 totals 13 residues. The J segment lost 6 bases and the V segment lost 2 bases, leaving 4 bases of the junction unmatched. Germline CDR1 and CDR2: SGHKS and YYEKEE (reference sequence). CDR3 DNA: TGTGCCAGCAGCTTAGGGGGCGTGGATGGCTACACCTTC. Translated, it gives CASSLGGVDGYTF.

The V and J genes are TRBV2 and TRBJ2-7; 7 bases are shared with TRBD1. Per germline, CDR1 SNHLY and CDR2 FYNNEI. J gave up 1 base and V 6 bases, and 3 bases lay outside the gene matches. The CDR3 runs to 13 residues. The CDR3 protein is CASRGGASYEQYF. CDR3 bases: TGTGCCAGCAGAGGGGGCGCGTCCTACGAGCAGTACTTC.

The CDR3 region is CASSLEGGNYNEQFF. In DNA form, the CDR3 reads TGCGCCAGCAGCTTGGAAGGGGGTAACTACAATGAGCAGTTCTTC. The chain is built from TRBV5-1 and TRBJ2-1, with D tentatively TRBD1 (6 bases). The V gene lost 0 bases and the J gene lost 3 bases, with 10 bases spanning the gap. This CDR3 has 15 residues. Germline values: CDR1 SGHRS, CDR2 YFSETQ.

Regarding this clone: The junction shows a germline mismatch at one end, possibly a read error. The CDR3: CASSEFVQLNF. In DNA, the CDR3 is TGTGCCAGCAGTGAATTTGTTCAACTCAACTTC. The rearrangement uses TRBV25-1 and TRBJ2-5; D remains ambiguous. Germline V gene sequence: CDR1 MGHDK, CDR2 SYGVNS. This CDR3 contains 11 residues. The complete variable domain, with remaining parts taken from reference TRBV25-1 and TRBJ2-5, reads EADIYQTPRYLVIGTGKKITLECSQTMGHDKMYWYQQDPGMELHLIHYSYGVNSTEKGDLSSESTVSRIRTEHFPLTLESARPSHTSQYLCASSEFVQLNFGPGTRLLVL.

This clone was found a few times. The chain joins TRBV28 to TRBJ1-1; unclear D gene. V lost 3 bases and J lost 3, with 5 bases in between. In germline, CDR1 is MDHEN, CDR2 SYDVKM. CDR3 length: 12 residues. As DNA, the CDR3 is TGTGCCAGCAGTTTGCGGGACACTGAAGCTTTCTTT. Protein: CASSLRDTEAFF.

The sample holds one count of this clone. The chain carries TRBV27 and TRBJ1-6; 7 bases agree with TRBD1. This CDR3 spans 16 amino acids. Germline V gives CDR1 MNHEY, CDR2 SMNVEV (reference sequence). V lost 4 bases, J lost 4 bases, and 7 bases stayed unmatched. Here the CDR3 DNA reads TGTGCCAGCAGTTCCGTAAGACAGGGATATAATTCACCCCTCCACTTT. Translated, it gives CASSSVRQGYNSPLHF.

V usage is TRBV18 and J usage is TRBJ2-1; 7 bases agree with TRBD2. The ends lost 3 bases at V and 2 bases at J; junction bases unmatched: 7. Germline assignment: CDR1 KGHSH and CDR2 LQKENI. This CDR3 has 16 amino acids. The CDR3 DNA reads TGTGCCAGCTCACCTGGAGCTAGCGGTGCCTACAATGAGCAGTTCTTC. This sequence encodes CASSPGASGAYNEQFF.

J is TRBJ1-1 and V is TRBV2; TRBD1 might be the D (6 bases). Trimming took off 6 bases at V and 4 bases at J, with 9 bases between the two ends. The CDR3 is 12 amino acids. Germline V gene lookup returns CDR1 SNHLY and CDR2 FYNNEI. The CDR3 spells CASRRGGTEAFF. For the CDR3, the DNA is TGTGCCAGCAGGCGAGGGGGCACTGAAGCTTTCTTT.

Concerning this clone itself: The sample has other DNA sequences that encode this CDR3 too. The chain links TRBV18 to TRBJ2-7, with 12 nucleotides matching TRBD2. In germline, CDR1 is KGHSH, CDR2 LQKENI. This CDR3 comprises 16 residues. After removal of 1 base from V and 5 bases from J, the junction contained 6 bases not matched to a gene. The chain's CDR3 is CASSPQETSGSHEQYF. The CDR3 bases are TGTGCCAGCTCACCACAGGAGACTAGCGGGAGTCACGAGCAGTACTTC.

The chain combines TRBV5-1 with TRBJ2-7; 9 nucleotides match TRBD2. This CDR3 has 15 residues. V shed 3 bases, J shed 2 bases, and the junction held 6 bases outside the gene matches. CDR1 and CDR2 (germline): SGHRS, YFSETQ. This CDR3 is CASSSGTSRAYEQYF. The CDR3 region has the DNA TGCGCCAGCAGCTCCGGGACTAGCAGAGCCTACGAGCAGTACTTC.

The chain joins TRBV7-9 to TRBJ1-1, with TRBD1 matching 8 bases. CDR3 size: 13 residues. Looked up from germline, CDR1 is SEHNR and CDR2 is FQNEAQ (reference sequence). V lost 5 bases, J lost 4 bases, and 3 bases stayed unmatched. CDR3 amino acids: CASSPQGVTEAFF. Here the CDR3 DNA reads TGTGCCAGCAGCCCACAGGGGGTCACTGAAGCTTTCTTT.

The chain carries TRBV25-1 and TRBJ2-2; D possibly corresponds to TRBD2 (5 bases). The CDR3 extends over 14 amino acids. With 5 bases removed from V and 2 bases from J, the gap between germline ends came to 9 bases. Germline CDR1 MGHDK, CDR2 SYGVNS. The CDR3 loop is CASSSRLNTGELFF. CDR3 nucleotide sequence: TGTGCCAGCAGTTCCCGACTAAACACCGGGGAGCTGTTTTTT. The full variable domain, rest sourced from reference TRBV25-1 and TRBJ2-2, is EADIYQTPRYLVIGTGKKITLECSQTMGHDKMYWYQQDPGMELHLIHYSYGVNSTEKGDLSSESTVSRIRTEHFPLTLESARPSHTSQYLCASSSRLNTGELFFGEGSRLTVL.

CDR3 residues: CASSGRTWTGELFF. CDR3 nucleotide sequence: TGTGCCAGCAGCGGCCGGACTTGGACCGGGGAGCTGTTTTTT. This chain links TRBV13 with TRBJ2-2, with D perhaps TRBD2 (5 bases). Germline V gene data show CDR1 as PRHDT and CDR2 as FYEKMQ (reference sequence). The CDR3 totals 14 residues. The V gene lost 5 bases and the J gene lost 5 bases, with 12 bases spanning the gap.